The source of this TCR beta chain is a study of CXCR3-negative and CXCR3-positive naive CD8 T cells. Subsets of CD8+ T cells were each sorted in triplicate at approximately 300,000 cells apiece. TRB cDNA libraries were made by UMI-labeled 5' RACE. TCRdb re-called the 5' RACE reads and catalogs CDR3 proteins one per entry, DNA excluded. This repertoire includes around 24,000 distinct CDR3 sequences. Study-wide points: The study found more hydrophobic TRB CDR3s in CXCR3-positive naive cells than in CXCR3-negative naive cells.

This clonotype shows up as medium-sized by frequency. What it recognizes is unknown. There are 12 residues in the CDR3. Germline CDR1 reads SGHTA; CDR2 reads FQGNSA. J is TRBJ2-3 and V is TRBV7-2. The sequence came from a human donor in good health. Some clones in this sample may be carry-over from other donors' samples. The sample was naive CXCR3- CD8+ T cells from blood. The subset is: CD45RO-CCR7+CD27+CD95- naive CD8+ T cells lacking CXCR3 (TNR3-). The chain's CDR3 is CASSLGTDTQYF.